This passage covers 31 T cell receptor beta chains from one sample sequenced in a study of vaccination effects on CD4 cells after COVID-19. Antigen specificity for these receptors is unknown. Upon completion of roughly ten days in culture, CD4+ T cells were isolated. This person's SARS-CoV-2 infection, confirmed by PCR, occurred between March and December 2020. Each participant was administered two doses of either the BNT162b2 or the mRNA-1273 vaccine. Repertoires were generated with immunoSEQ multiplex PCR, while TCRdb's copy carries only in-frame clones and drops some. The sample lists tens of thousands of clones; 76% were seen once. Source: CD4+ T cells from PBMCs cultured without peptide, taken after COVID-19 vaccination. The source of these receptors is a human donor who had a prior SARS-CoV-2 infection.

V gene TRBV7-2 combines with J gene TRBJ2-7; 12 bases are a match to TRBD2. CDR1 SGHTA and CDR2 FQGNSA come from the germline V gene. The J segment lost 2 bases and the V segment lost 6 bases, leaving 5 bases of the junction unmatched. The CDR3 is made up of 15 amino acids. CDR3 amino acids: CASRRTSGNAYEQYF. The CDR3 bases are TGTGCCAGCAGACGGACTAGCGGGAACGCCTACGAGCAGTACTTC.

The genes are TRBV5-1 and TRBJ1-4; 8 bases align to TRBD1. The germline gives CDR1 SGHRS, CDR2 YFSETQ. The J segment lost 8 bases and the V segment lost 4 bases, leaving 7 bases of the junction unmatched. This CDR3 comprises 14 residues. CDR3 nucleotides: TGCGCCAGCAGCCTGGACAGGGTCGTCGAAAAACTGTTTTTT. This gives the protein CASSLDRVVEKLFF.

This CDR3 is CATSDRTGGSDEQYF. The DNA for the CDR3 is TGTGCCACCAGTGATAGGACAGGGGGATCGGACGAGCAGTACTTC. This rearrangement joins TRBV24-1 to TRBJ2-7, with 10 bases lining up with TRBD1. J was trimmed by 5 bases and V by 3 bases; bases with no gene match: 6. In germline, CDR1 is KGHDR, CDR2 SFDVKD. The CDR3 covers 15 residues.

The chain couples TRBV6-2 or TRBV6-3 to TRBJ1-1; D remains unclear. Germline V gene lookup returns CDR1 MNHEY and CDR2 SVGEGT. V was clipped by 2 bases and J by 10 bases, with 11 bases between them. CDR3 size: 12 residues. The CDR3 DNA reads as TGTGCCAGCAGTTACACGGCGGCGCGAGCTTTCTTT. Its protein product is CASSYTAARAFF.

The chain combines TRBV3-1 (or the pseudogene TRBV3-2) with TRBJ2-5, with a possible D match to TRBD1 (5 bases). Germline CDR1 and CDR2: LGHDT and YNNKEL (reference sequence). This CDR3 has 13 amino acids. With 2 bases removed from V and 2 bases from J, the gap between germline ends came to 6 bases. The CDR3 region has the DNA TGTGCCAGCAGCCAAACAGGACAAGAGACCCAGTACTTC. It codes for CASSQTGQETQYF.

This clone was found a few times. The chain employs TRBV5-1 and TRBJ2-3; perhaps TRBD1 as D (5 bases). V was cut by 0 bases and J by 2 bases, with 7 bases left in between. The V gene's germline CDR1 is SGHRS and CDR2 YFSETQ. This CDR3 spans 14 amino acids. DNA of the CDR3: TGCGCCAGCAGCTTGGGACAGCCCACAGATACGCAGTATTTT. Translation: CASSLGQPTDTQYF.

The chain combines TRBV10-1 with TRBJ1-3; D is ambiguous. The CDR3 runs to 13 residues. Germline V gives CDR1 WNHNN, CDR2 SYGVQD (reference sequence). V lost 7 bases, J lost 4 bases, and 11 bases lay in between. The chain's CDR3 is CASIRREGNTIYF. The DNA of the CDR3 is TGCGCCAGCATCCGTAGAGAGGGAAACACCATATATTTT.

The chain joins TRBV12-5 to TRBJ1-6; no definite D call. Germline values: CDR1 LGHNT, CDR2 FRNRAP. The CDR3 has 16 residues. Trimming cost V 3 bases and J 0 bases, with 9 bases left between them. CDR3 nucleotide sequence: TGTGCTAGTGGTTTCAAGGCCGGCTCCTATAATTCACCCCTCCACTTT. This gives the protein CASGFKAGSYNSPLHF.

This clone appeared a single time. The chain recombines TRBV6-5 with TRBJ1-2; D ambiguous. The V end was cut by 6 bases, the J end by 4 bases, with 15 bases between. The CDR3 extends over 14 amino acids. The germline CDR1 and CDR2 sequences are MNHEY and SVGAGI. The CDR3: CASSNGGIPYGYTF. The CDR3 DNA follows: TGTGCCAGCAGCAACGGAGGGATACCCTATGGCTACACCTTC.

This chain uses TRBV19 with TRBJ1-5; perhaps TRBD1 as D (6 bases). The V gene's germline CDR1 is LNHDA and CDR2 SQIVND (reference sequence). The CDR3 spans 17 residues. Deletions cut 0 bases from V and 3 bases from J, with 15 bases between. The CDR3 here is CASSIDWTAPLNQPQHF. The CDR3 DNA follows: TGTGCCAGTAGTATAGATTGGACAGCCCCTCTCAATCAGCCCCAGCATTTT.

This chain uses TRBV7-2 with TRBJ2-7; D is uncertain. V was cut by 0 bases and J by 0 bases, with 6 bases left in between. Germline V lookup: CDR1 SGHTA, CDR2 FQGNSA. This CDR3 spans 14 amino acids. The CDR3 coding sequence is TGTGCCAGCAGCTTAGCCAGGTACTCCTACGAGCAGTACTTC. It codes for CASSLARYSYEQYF.

The chain couples TRBV9 to TRBJ1-5; D gene uncertain. Trimming removed 4 bases at V and 5 bases at J, with 22 bases between. The V gene's germline CDR1 is SGDLS and CDR2 YYNGEE. The CDR3 spans 17 residues. CDR3 sequence reads: CASSSPPGPAVHQPQHF. CDR3 sequence (DNA): TGTGCCAGCAGCTCCCCCCCGGGCCCTGCCGTGCATCAGCCCCAGCATTTT.

The chain combines TRBV7-9 with TRBJ2-3; TRBD2 is a possible D gene (5 bases). Germline V gene lookup returns CDR1 SEHNR and CDR2 FQNEAQ (reference sequence). The CDR3 has 12 amino acids. Trimming took off 6 bases at V and 4 bases at J, with 8 bases between the two ends. The CDR3 coding sequence is TGTGCCAGCAGTCCGCGGGCAGATACGCAGTATTTT. The encoded protein is CASSPRADTQYF.

The chain is built from TRBV6-5 and TRBJ2-7; no firm D call. Germline V gene lookup returns CDR1 MNHEY and CDR2 SVGAGI. Trimming pared 7 bases from V and 2 bases from J, leaving 12 bases between. CDR3 size: 13 residues. CDR3 coding DNA: TGTGCCAGCACCAGGCAGGAAGCCTACGAGCAGTACTTC. This codes for CASTRQEAYEQYF.

The chain has TRBV7-2 and TRBJ2-7; D remains ambiguous. Germline-derived CDR1 and CDR2 are SGHTA and FQGNSA. The CDR3 contains 14 residues. Between the trimmed V and J ends, which lost 5 bases and 7 bases, there was a span of 18 bases. The CDR3 region is CASSPGPSIGEQYF. CDR3 nucleotide sequence: TGTGCCAGCAGCCCAGGTCCCAGTATCGGAGAGCAGTACTTC.

The gene calls are TRBV27 and TRBJ2-1, with 7 bases lining up with TRBD1. Germline values: CDR1 MNHEY, CDR2 SMNVEV (reference sequence). The V segment lost 3 bases and the J segment 9 bases; nucleotides outside the gene matches: 11. The CDR3 spans 15 residues. The CDR3 sequence is CASSFSHPGGGEQFF. CDR3 DNA sequence: TGTGCCAGCAGTTTTTCCCACCCAGGGGGTGGTGAGCAGTTCTTC.

The rearrangement uses TRBV2 and TRBJ1-5, with 9 bases that match TRBD1. The CDR3 runs to 15 residues. Germline CDR1 reads SNHLY; CDR2 reads FYNNEI. J lost 2 bases, V lost 5 bases, and 4 bases had no gene match. The CDR3 DNA is TGTGCCAGCAGTCCTAGGACAGGGGGCAATCAGCCCCAGCATTTT. Its translation is CASSPRTGGNQPQHF.

The rearrangement links TRBV7-8 to TRBJ1-1; 9 bases line up with TRBD1. The CDR3 is 16 residues long. Germline CDR1 and CDR2: SGHVS and FQNEAQ. V was pared by 5 bases and J by 5 bases, with 12 bases of the junction left unmatched. The CDR3 region is CASSPRPGQGWTEAFF. CDR3 sequence (DNA): TGTGCCAGCAGCCCACGTCCGGGACAGGGTTGGACTGAAGCTTTCTTT.

The genes are TRBV18 and TRBJ2-7; D gene uncertain. Germline V gene sequence: CDR1 KGHSH, CDR2 LQKENI. V was shortened by 3 bases and J by 2 bases, with 14 bases between the two germline ends. The CDR3 spans 15 residues. The CDR3 loop reads CASSPSRAFAYEQYF. DNA for the CDR3: TGTGCCAGCTCACCCTCACGGGCCTTTGCCTACGAGCAGTACTTC.

V and J are TRBV7-2 and TRBJ1-1, with D unresolved. The CDR3 runs to 13 residues. With 0 bases removed from V and 1 base from J, the gap between germline ends came to 3 bases. Looked up from germline, CDR1 is SGHTA and CDR2 is FQGNSA. This CDR3 is CASSLAENTEAFF. The DNA for the CDR3 is TGTGCCAGCAGCTTAGCAGAGAACACTGAAGCTTTCTTT.

This rearrangement joins TRBV7-3 to TRBJ2-5, with 10 bases that match TRBD2. In germline, CDR1 is SGHTA, CDR2 FQGTGA. J gave up 1 base and V 2 bases, and 7 bases lay outside the gene matches. The CDR3 sequence is 17 residues long. The CDR3 spells CASSLGARTSGQETQYF. The DNA of the CDR3 is TGTGCCAGCAGCTTAGGGGCCCGGACTAGCGGCCAAGAGACCCAGTACTTC.

The chain uses TRBV4-2 and TRBJ2-3, with D maybe TRBD2 (6 bases). The CDR3 has 15 residues. The germline V and J ends were trimmed by 0 bases and 2 bases, with 9 bases remaining between them. Germline CDR1 reads LGHNA; CDR2 reads YNFKEQ. The CDR3 DNA sequence: TGTGCCAGCAGCCAAGAGGGACTCAACACAGATACGCAGTATTTT. Its protein is CASSQEGLNTDTQYF.

This clone was seen more than once but under ten times. V usage is TRBV18 and J usage is TRBJ1-2; D unclear. This CDR3 is built from 16 residues. With 0 bases removed from V and 6 bases from J, the gap between germline ends came to 17 bases. Germline V lookup: CDR1 KGHSH, CDR2 LQKENI. In nucleotides, the CDR3 is TGTGCCAGCTCACCACCGGGGAGACTCAGAAGGGATGGCTACACCTTC. Its protein product is CASSPPGRLRRDGYTF. Drawing the rest from reference TRBV18 and TRBJ1-2, the complete variable domain is NAGVMQNPRHLVRRRGQEARLRCSPMKGHSHVYWYRQLPEEGLKFMVYLQKENIIDESGMPKERFSAEFPKEGPSILRIQQVVRGDSAAYFCASSPPGRLRRDGYTFGSGTRLTVV.

The rearrangement joins TRBV13 to TRBJ2-3, with 10 bases matching TRBD2. J gave up 1 base and V 3 bases, and 16 bases lay outside the gene matches. The germline gives CDR1 PRHDT, CDR2 FYEKMQ (reference sequence). This CDR3 has 20 amino acids. The CDR3 here is CASSFAVGGALAGGTDTQYF. The CDR3 coding sequence is TGTGCCAGCAGCTTCGCAGTCGGCGGGGCGCTAGCGGGAGGCACAGATACGCAGTATTTT.

The chain carries TRBV5-4 and TRBJ2-5; TRBD2 matches at 9 bases. V shed 0 bases, J shed 9 bases, and the junction held 15 bases outside the gene matches. CDR3 length: 17 amino acids. Germline V gene lookup returns CDR1 SGHNT and CDR2 YYREEE (reference sequence). The CDR3 bases are TGTGCCAGCAGCTTGGATGATCGGCGGGGGGGCAGGGATCCCCAGTACTTC. The encoded protein is CASSLDDRRGGRDPQYF.

This chain connects TRBV5-1 to TRBJ2-1; D gene uncertain. Trimming shortened V by 6 bases and J by 0 bases, and 16 bases separated the two germline ends. The CDR3 is made up of 16 amino acids. Germline CDR1 is SGHRS and CDR2 is YFSETQ. CDR3 residues: CASTGRKMSSYNEQFF. In DNA form, the CDR3 reads TGCGCCAGCACTGGGCGAAAGATGAGCTCCTACAATGAGCAGTTCTTC.

This chain joins TRBV3-1 (or the pseudogene TRBV3-2) and TRBJ2-7; D tentatively fits TRBD1 or TRBD2 (5 bases each). Germline CDR1 reads LGHDT; CDR2 reads YNNKEL (reference sequence). Deletions cut 2 bases from V and 5 bases from J, with 7 bases between. CDR3 length equals 12 residues. In DNA form, the CDR3 reads TGTGCCAGCAGCCAACTGGGGGACGAGCAGTACTTC. It encodes CASSQLGDEQYF.

The genes are TRBV28 and TRBJ2-3; 10 bases are shared with TRBD2. The CDR3 extends over 15 amino acids. Per germline, CDR1 MDHEN and CDR2 SYDVKM. V lost 2 bases and J lost 2; bases outside the gene matches: 1. The CDR3 sequence: CASSLSGRATDTQYF. CDR3 bases: TGTGCCAGCAGTTTAAGCGGGAGGGCCACAGATACGCAGTATTTT.

V is TRBV28 and J is TRBJ2-4; no reliable D call. V gave up 5 bases and J gave up 10 bases, with 12 bases separating them. Looked up from germline, CDR1 is MDHEN and CDR2 is SYDVKM. The CDR3 is 12 amino acids. DNA for the CDR3: TGTGCCAGCAGTGCGACAAGTCCAATTCAGTACTTC. Its protein product is CASSATSPIQYF.

The J gene is TRBJ1-5, the V gene TRBV7-2, with D uncertain. Germline CDR1 is SGHTA and CDR2 is FQGNSA. The germline V and J ends were trimmed by 1 base and 0 bases, with 1 base remaining between them. This CDR3 comprises 13 residues. CDR3 DNA: TGTGCCAGCAGCTTAGATAGCAATCAGCCCCAGCATTTT. Amino acid sequence: CASSLDSNQPQHF.

As for this clone: A junction boundary mismatches the germline segment, possibly from a read error. The chain links TRBV7-7 to TRBJ2-1; 8 nucleotides align to TRBD2. Germline V gene data show CDR1 as SSHAT and CDR2 as FNYEAQ (reference sequence). The CDR3 is 15 amino acids. The DNA for the CDR3 is TGTGCTAGCAGCCGAAGCGGGGGCTCCTACAATGAGCAGTTCTTC. Amino acid sequence: CASSRSGGSYNEQFF.